The 10 T cell receptor beta chains below all came from one sample that was sequenced in a study of T cells in Graves' hyperthyroidism and ophthalmopathy. The CDR3 regions of TCR beta were amplified from RNA transcripts. TCR CDR3 underwent first-round RT-PCR with the HTBI primer set. TCRdb re-derived calls from the multiplex PCR reads in MiXCR, one entry per CDR3 protein. The sample yields 490,000 or so distinct CDR3 sequences, 20% to 25% seen once. The sequenced material came from blood. The receptors come from a woman in her 70s with Graves' ophthalmopathy.

In this sample, this clonotype turned up many times. The chain recombines TRBV11-2 with TRBJ2-7, with D perhaps TRBD1 or TRBD2 (5 bases each). The CDR3 runs 14 residues. Per germline, CDR1 SGHAT and CDR2 FQNNGV. The V end was cut by 5 bases, the J end by 5 bases, with 16 bases between. CDR3 protein: CASSVFGGGNEQYF. The CDR3 coding sequence is TGTGCCAGCAGCGTTTTCGGTGGGGGTAACGAGCAGTACTTC.

The chain joins TRBV7-8 to TRBJ1-1; 9 bases are shared with TRBD1. The J segment lost 5 bases and the V segment lost 2 bases, leaving 6 bases of the junction unmatched. This CDR3 is 15 amino acids long. Germline values: CDR1 SGHVS, CDR2 FQNEAQ. The CDR3 reads CASSLMTGGGTEAFF. The CDR3 coding sequence is TGTGCCAGCAGCTTAATGACAGGGGGAGGAACTGAAGCTTTCTTT.

This chain connects TRBV7-3 to TRBJ2-3; D is possibly TRBD1 (6 bases). The germline V gene encodes CDR1 SGHTA and CDR2 FQGTGA. The CDR3 is made up of 17 amino acids. Trimming took 3 bases from V and 0 from J, leaving 16 bases between them. CDR3 sequence reads: CASSLGASPFSTDTQYF. The CDR3 DNA reads TGTGCCAGCAGCTTGGGGGCCTCTCCTTTTAGCACAGATACGCAGTATTTT. The variable domain in full, completed from reference TRBV7-3 and TRBJ2-3, reads GAGVSQTPSNKVTEKGKYVELRCDPISGHTALYWYRQSLGQGPEFLIYFQGTGAADDSGLPNDRFFAVRPEGSVSTLKIQRTERGDSAVYLCASSLGASPFSTDTQYFGPGTRLTVL.

The J gene is TRBJ2-2, the V gene TRBV5-1, with TRBD2 matching over 7 bases. The CDR3 totals 16 residues. The V segment lost 0 bases and the J segment 4 bases; nucleotides outside the gene matches: 6. Germline CDR1 and CDR2: SGHRS and YFSETQ. CDR3 sequence (DNA): TGCGCCAGCAGCTTGGCGGCGGGAGCCAGCACCGGGGAGCTGTTTTTT. This codes for CASSLAAGASTGELFF.

The chain is built from TRBV10-3 and TRBJ2-1; TRBD1 is a possible D gene (6 bases). Per germline, CDR1 ENHRY and CDR2 SYGVKD. This CDR3 has 17 amino acids. Trimming removed 4 bases from V and 12 bases from J, with 28 bases in between. The chain's CDR3 is CAISGGINRQGRTRQFF. DNA for the CDR3: TGTGCCATCAGTGGTGGAATTAATAGGCAGGGGAGAACGCGGCAGTTCTTC.

This chain connects TRBV10-3 to TRBJ2-5; D perhaps matches TRBD1 (5 bases). CDR3 length: 12 amino acids. Per the germline V gene, CDR1 is ENHRY and CDR2 is SYGVKD. The V end was cut by 3 bases, the J end by 3 bases, with 5 bases between. The CDR3 region is CAISDREETQYF. The CDR3 DNA is TGTGCCATCAGTGACAGGGAAGAGACCCAGTACTTC.

This clonotype turned up a few times. The J gene is TRBJ1-1, the V gene TRBV7-9; weak D call: TRBD1 (5 bases). Germline V CDR1 and CDR2: SEHNR, FQNEAQ (reference sequence). V dropped 5 bases and J dropped 5 bases, with 12 bases sitting between them. This CDR3 is 13 amino acids long. The CDR3 bases are TGTGCCAGCAGCAAGGAGTGGGGGACTGAAGCTTTCTTT. It is translated as CASSKEWGTEAFF.

The rearrangement uses TRBV11-3 and TRBJ2-1; D is uncertain. Trimming pared 5 bases from V and 5 bases from J, leaving 7 bases between. Germline values: CDR1 SGHNT, CDR2 YENEEA. The CDR3 runs 12 residues. Written as DNA, the CDR3 is TGTGCCAGCAGCATTCGTAACAATGAGCAGTTCTTC. Amino acids: CASSIRNNEQFF.

This clonotype has ten or more counts. The chain recombines TRBV3-1 with TRBJ2-2; D gene unclear. Trimming shortened V by 0 bases and J by 4 bases, and 3 bases separated the two germline ends. Germline lookup yields CDR1 LGHDT and CDR2 YNNKEL (reference sequence). This CDR3 is 13 amino acids long. CDR3: CASSQELTGELFF. For the CDR3, the DNA is TGTGCCAGCAGCCAAGAACTCACCGGGGAGCTGTTTTTT.

This clonotype was picked up a small number of times. V and J are TRBV11-2 and TRBJ2-1; maybe TRBD2 (6 bases). The CDR3 loop spans 15 amino acids. The V end was cut by 0 bases, the J end by 6 bases, with 12 bases between. The germline gives CDR1 SGHAT, CDR2 FQNNGV. The CDR3 sequence: CASSLDGGVGNEQFF. In nucleotides, the CDR3 is TGTGCCAGCAGCTTAGACGGGGGTGTCGGCAATGAGCAGTTCTTC.